The source of this TCR beta chain is a study of T cell repertoires in breast cancer (TCRdb year 2016). For the wider study: Tumors, lymph nodes and peripheral blood lymphocytes from breast cancer patients were profiled in the study, along with peripheral blood from healthy control donors. ER+/PR+ status was present in the majority of the roughly 23 patient tumors that were analyzed for shared TCRs. The controls were nine healthy donors whose age range was similar to that of the patients. On average, approximately 500,000 sequences per sample and about 11 reads per input cell were obtained by sequencing. The study reasoned that TCRs shared between breast cancer patients would target shared antigens, given breast cancer's low mutational burden and rare common mutations. Tumors and tumor-involved lymph nodes were minced, digested with Liberase and DNase, and then passed through 70-um and 40-um filters. Blood samples were separated by Ficoll, whereas tumor-free lymph nodes were processed without any enzymatic digestion. Summary of the overall study and its limitations: About fourfold more TCRs were shared with matched tumor repertoires by tumor-involved sentinel lymph nodes than by tumor-free nodes (roughly 7.3% versus 1.9%). Genuine antitumor clones may have been missed because singleton TCRs were discarded and only part of each tumor was sampled. TRBV7 predominance was observed among shared TCRs, which possibly reflected tumor recognition or mispriming bias from eight TRBV7 primers. Shared TCRs were encoded by various nucleotide sequences, which suggests selection and expansion based on antigen. Emulsion RT-PCR was considered qualitative rather than quantitative, because transcript abundance and primer differences skewed the recovery of clones. About 20 TCR pairs were shared across seven or more patient tumors and were rarely found in control blood, which suggests possible tumor specificity.

The study used an expanded emulsion RT-PCR method with primers for all TCR V genes to analyze paired alpha-beta TCRs of CD8+ T cells. CD8+ T cells were isolated with a CD8 positive selection kit and were then incubated overnight in roughly 10 IU/mL IL-2 prior to emulsion RT-PCR. Including the terminal cysteine and phenylalanine, the CDR3 comprises 15 residues. The retained sequence is limited to the CDR3, 45 bases, with the frame set at the first base. Via the germline V gene, CDR1 is MNHNS and CDR2 SASEGT. V is clipped by 1 base and J by 4 bases, and the sequence between their germline boundaries is 11 bases long. This clonotype was counted many times. This receptor's antigen is unknown. Per-base quality was not reported, and no clone a single base away is much larger than it. The library was generated by emulsion pairing. Unpaired genes were suppressed by a second nested PCR with blocking oligos, after which a third nested PCR added Illumina adaptors and barcodes. Each emulsion RT-PCR master mix held roughly 5,000-260,000 T cells and included C-region, Stepout and V-region primers. The emulsions were generated using the Micellula Emulsion and Purification Kit, and the RT-PCR was run with Qiagen OneStep RT-PCR reagents. Pooled libraries were sequenced on an Illumina MiSeq with paired-end 2 x 250 reads. For the original study's pipeline: Read pairs were joined in Galaxy and clipped at the engineered overlap into separate alpha and beta files, and reads that were not clipped were discarded. To assign alpha-beta pairs, the researchers used CompleteTCR, a MiTCR-based pipeline that relies on an R script to link chains sharing read cluster identifiers. TCR sequences that were observed only once, about 1-3.2% of the total, were removed as potential sequencing errors. The public reads were reanalyzed by TCRdb: fastp trimming at Q25, MiXCR alignment, in-frame beta chains only. One record per CDR3 amino acid sequence lists the most common genes and DNA. The V and J calls were not made by the authors but by TCRdb's processing. This sample has nearly 40,000 distinct CDR3 sequences in its table, and 45% to 50% of those were observed once. Of the sample, around three fifths falls within the top ten clones.

The chain is made from TRBV6-1 and TRBJ1-3, with the D gene too uncertain to name. This sequence originates from a pool of human donors with breast cancer or a healthy control (not recorded which). The sample taken for sequencing was CD8+ T cells. The sequenced DNA: TGTGCCAGCAGTGAAGACTCATTAGGGGGAAACACCATATATTTT. The translation is CASSEDSLGGNTIYF.